These T cell receptor beta chains were read from a single sample in a study of blood T cell repertoires in COVID-19. TCRdb's table, derived via immunoSEQ multiplex PCR, lists solely in-frame clones and lacks some. The table has some 270,000 clones, about 85% seen once; the top ten hold about 6.2%. The material sequenced was PBMCs or T cells enriched from blood (not recorded which). These receptors came from a woman between 45 and 65 years old who had been exposed to COVID-19. Each CDR3 is given without its conserved first and last residue. The D gene is left open where the match is weak.

TRBD1	TRBV5-1	TRBJ1-4	ASRTEYGQDKLF
.	TRBV7-9	TRBJ1-6	ASSLGHDYNSPLH
.	TRBV19	TRBJ2-6	ASRPALGANVLT
.	TRBV19	TRBJ1-1	ASTEGGMNTEAF
.	TRBV4-1	TRBJ2-4	ASSQETTAPNIQY
.	TRBV20-1	TRBJ1-2	SAPGDYGYT
.	TRBV11-2	TRBJ2-1	ASSAGQPGHNEQF
.	TRBV12-5	TRBJ1-2	ASGLNGQFYT
TRBD1	TRBV7-8	TRBJ1-1	ASSADRGLLNTEAF
TRBD2	TRBV3-1/TRBV3-2	TRBJ2-3	ASSQRRGRPDTQY
TRBD2	TRBV6-5	TRBJ2-3	ASSSTGGYTDTQY
.	TRBV20-1	TRBJ1-5	SASKGSNQPQH
.	TRBV13	TRBJ2-7	ASSFRSAAYEQY
.	TRBV7-9	TRBJ1-4	ASSWASEKLF
.	TRBV6-5	TRBJ2-7	ASGKSRGEQY
TRBD2	TRBV5-4	TRBJ2-2	ASSLVPSGGRRELF
.	TRBV5-8	TRBJ1-1	ASSLGPLLGEAF
.	TRBV19	TRBJ1-5	ASKHPVNGAQH
.	TRBV28	TRBJ1-1	ASSSLLGGGPNTEAF
TRBD2	TRBV29-1	TRBJ2-1	SVERTSSYNEQF
TRBD1	TRBV27	TRBJ2-3	ASSDRGPPDTQY
TRBD1	TRBV5-1	TRBJ1-1	ASSYGTGQKAF
TRBD2	TRBV7-2	TRBJ2-5	ASSLVILAGQETQY
.	TRBV6-1	TRBJ1-3	ASSDRGGSGNTIY
.	TRBV19	TRBJ1-5	ASSIQGMGIGQPQH
.	TRBV2	TRBJ1-2	ASSLSEGANYGYT
TRBD1	TRBV12-3/TRBV12-4	TRBJ1-2	ASSAQGVYGYT
.	TRBV7-2	TRBJ2-4	ASSGMGGVNIQY
TRBD1	TRBV19	TRBJ2-7	ASRPGTGRYEQY
TRBD2	TRBV29-1	TRBJ2-7	SVGEGRSYEQY
.	TRBV4-3	TRBJ2-2	ASSQDRGWDTGELF
.	TRBV5-1	TRBJ1-4	ASSSFKGGNNEKLF
.	TRBV12-5	TRBJ1-2	ASGLDGGMGHGYT
.	TRBV5-6	TRBJ1-5	ASSFSAVQPQH
.	TRBV15	TRBJ1-1	ATSRDGVGITEAF
.	TRBV3-1/TRBV3-2	TRBJ1-2	ASMGGGADT
.	TRBV19	TRBJ2-5	ASSPRGGVETQY
.	TRBV25-1	TRBJ2-2	ASSDQLGDTGELF
.	TRBV6-2/TRBV6-3	TRBJ2-7	ASSPQVYEQY
.	TRBV5-1	TRBJ1-4	ASSLEDGGEKLF
.	TRBV27	TRBJ2-5	ASSLLGTTETQY
.	TRBV18	TRBJ1-2	ASSPPYNRSYGYT
.	TRBV4-1	TRBJ1-1	ASSQAGGQLNTEAF
TRBD1	TRBV28	TRBJ2-1	ASSPQQGGYNEQF
TRBD2	TRBV7-9	TRBJ2-5	ASTDWGGETQY
.	TRBV29-1	TRBJ1-1	SVEGLGARRGRTEAF
TRBD1	TRBV7-2	TRBJ1-4	ASSLTGTGLGKLF
.	TRBV2	TRBJ1-1	ASSEIIGRDTEAF
.	TRBV27	TRBJ1-5	ASKGLKGLSINQPQH
.	TRBV19	TRBJ1-1	ASSSFKEMDTEAF
.	TRBV28	TRBJ1-2	ASSLIIGRGRGYT
.	TRBV10-1	TRBJ2-3	ASQSRQGTVQY
.	TRBV9	TRBJ2-2	ASSISAGELF
.	TRBV5-6	TRBJ2-1	ASSRPADNEQF
.	TRBV10-2	TRBJ1-5	ASSGRGGNQPQH
TRBD2	TRBV4-2	TRBJ2-1	ASSQVGVSGAYNEQF
TRBD2	TRBV5-6	TRBJ2-1	ASSGGISYNEQF
.	TRBV4-1	TRBJ1-2	ASSQNPDYQGPYGYT
TRBD1	TRBV9	TRBJ2-1	ASSVEGAGEQF
.	TRBV24-1	TRBJ2-2	ATSGAPRVRSAGELF